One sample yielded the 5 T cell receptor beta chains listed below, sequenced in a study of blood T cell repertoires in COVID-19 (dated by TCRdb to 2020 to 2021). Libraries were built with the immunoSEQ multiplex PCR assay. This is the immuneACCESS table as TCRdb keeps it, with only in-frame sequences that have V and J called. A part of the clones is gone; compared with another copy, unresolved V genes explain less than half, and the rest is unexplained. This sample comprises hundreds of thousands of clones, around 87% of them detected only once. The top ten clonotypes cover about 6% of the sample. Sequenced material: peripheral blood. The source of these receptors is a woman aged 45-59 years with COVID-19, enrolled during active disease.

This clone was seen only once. Here the CDR3 DNA reads TGTGCCACCAGTGAACAGGGTGCCGGGGAGCTGTTTTTT. It codes for CATSEQGAGELFF. The V call is TRBV24-1, the J call TRBJ2-2; D perhaps matches TRBD1 (6 bases). From germline, CDR1 is KGHDR and CDR2 SFDVKD. This CDR3 spans 13 amino acids. V lost 4 bases and J 6 bases, leaving 8 bases between the germline ends.

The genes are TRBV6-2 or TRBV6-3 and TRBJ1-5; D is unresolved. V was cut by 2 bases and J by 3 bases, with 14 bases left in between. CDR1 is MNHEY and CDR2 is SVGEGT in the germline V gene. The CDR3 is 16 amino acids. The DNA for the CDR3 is TGTGCCAGCAGTTACCTCGGGATCCCCAACAATCAGCCCCAGCATTTT. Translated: CASSYLGIPNNQPQHF.

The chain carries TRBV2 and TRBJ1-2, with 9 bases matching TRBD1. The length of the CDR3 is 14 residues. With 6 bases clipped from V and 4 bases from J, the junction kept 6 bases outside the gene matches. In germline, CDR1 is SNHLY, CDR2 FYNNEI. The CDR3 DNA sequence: TGTGCCAGCAGATCCGGGACAGGGATCTATGGCTACACCTTC. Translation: CASRSGTGIYGYTF. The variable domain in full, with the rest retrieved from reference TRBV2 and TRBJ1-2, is EPEVTQTPSHQVTQMGQEVILRCVPISNHLYFYWYRQILGQKVEFLVSFYNNEISEKSEIFDDQFSVERPDGSNFTLKIRSTKLEDSAMYFCASRSGTGIYGYTFGSGTRLTVV.

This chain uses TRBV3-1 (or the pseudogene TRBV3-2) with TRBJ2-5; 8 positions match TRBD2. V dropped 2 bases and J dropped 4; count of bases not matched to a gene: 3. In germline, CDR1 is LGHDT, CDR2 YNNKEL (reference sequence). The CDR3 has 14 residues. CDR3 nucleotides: TGTGCCAGCAGCCAATTCCGGGGGGGAGAGACCCAGTACTTC. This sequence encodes CASSQFRGGETQYF.

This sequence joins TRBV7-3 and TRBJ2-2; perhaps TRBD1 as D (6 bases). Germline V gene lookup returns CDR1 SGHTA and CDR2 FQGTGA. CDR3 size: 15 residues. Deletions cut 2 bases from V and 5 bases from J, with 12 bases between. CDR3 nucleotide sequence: TGTGCCAGCAGCTTAGTACAGGGCGGGACCGGGGAGCTGTTTTTT. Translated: CASSLVQGGTGELFF.